This TCR beta chain was retrieved from a study of OX40 agonist ivuxolimab in advanced cancers. About the research overall: A history of anti-PD-1, anti-PD-L1 or anti-CTLA-4 therapy was acceptable, and approximately 40% had some.

Patients with a history of autoimmune disease or on systemic immunosuppression were excluded. Only in-frame clones appear in the TCRdb table, and some are missing; sequencing was by immunoSEQ multiplex PCR. The table records tens of thousands of clones, roughly 90% of them present only once. After removal of 3 bases from V and 12 bases from J, the junction contained 10 bases not matched to a gene. The CDR3 covers 15 residues. Germline loops: CDR1 MDHEN, CDR2 SYDVKM. The rearrangement uses TRBV28 and TRBJ2-1; 11 bases align to TRBD2. Sequencing was performed on CD4+ or CD8+ T cells sorted from blood, taken in a trial of the OX40 agonist ivuxolimab. The receptor was isolated from an adult with an advanced solid tumor such as melanoma, head and neck, liver or kidney cancer. This chain's CDR3 is CASSFTSGGLGTQFF. CDR3 coding DNA: TGTGCCAGCAGTTTTACTAGCGGGGGTCTCGGAACGCAGTTCTTC.